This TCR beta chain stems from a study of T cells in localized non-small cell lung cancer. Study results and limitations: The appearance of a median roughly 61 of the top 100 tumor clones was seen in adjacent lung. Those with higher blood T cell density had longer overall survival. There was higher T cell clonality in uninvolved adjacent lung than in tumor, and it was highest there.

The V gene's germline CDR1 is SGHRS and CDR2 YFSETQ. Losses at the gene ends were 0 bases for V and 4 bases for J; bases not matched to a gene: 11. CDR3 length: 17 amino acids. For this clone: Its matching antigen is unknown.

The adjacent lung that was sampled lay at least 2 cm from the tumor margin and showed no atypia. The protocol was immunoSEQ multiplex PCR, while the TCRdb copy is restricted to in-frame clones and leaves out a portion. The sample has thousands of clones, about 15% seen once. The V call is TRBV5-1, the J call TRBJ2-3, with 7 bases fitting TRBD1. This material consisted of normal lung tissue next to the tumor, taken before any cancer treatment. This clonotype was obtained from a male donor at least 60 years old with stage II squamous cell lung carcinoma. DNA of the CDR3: TGCGCCAGCAGCTTGGTGGCAGGGGGATCCTTTTCAGATACGCAGTATTTT. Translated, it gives CASSLVAGGSFSDTQYF.